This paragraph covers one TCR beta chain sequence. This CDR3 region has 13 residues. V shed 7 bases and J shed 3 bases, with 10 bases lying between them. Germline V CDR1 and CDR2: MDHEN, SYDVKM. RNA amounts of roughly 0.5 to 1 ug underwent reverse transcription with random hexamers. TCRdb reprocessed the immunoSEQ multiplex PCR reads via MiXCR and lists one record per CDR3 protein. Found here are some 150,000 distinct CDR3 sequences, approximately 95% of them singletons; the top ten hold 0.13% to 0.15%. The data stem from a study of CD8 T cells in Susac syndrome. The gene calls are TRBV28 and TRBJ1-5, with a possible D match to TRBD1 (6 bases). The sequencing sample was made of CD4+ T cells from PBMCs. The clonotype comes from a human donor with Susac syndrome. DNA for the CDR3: TGTGCCAGCATCGGACAGACCAATCAGCCCCAGCATTTT. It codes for CASIGQTNQPQHF.